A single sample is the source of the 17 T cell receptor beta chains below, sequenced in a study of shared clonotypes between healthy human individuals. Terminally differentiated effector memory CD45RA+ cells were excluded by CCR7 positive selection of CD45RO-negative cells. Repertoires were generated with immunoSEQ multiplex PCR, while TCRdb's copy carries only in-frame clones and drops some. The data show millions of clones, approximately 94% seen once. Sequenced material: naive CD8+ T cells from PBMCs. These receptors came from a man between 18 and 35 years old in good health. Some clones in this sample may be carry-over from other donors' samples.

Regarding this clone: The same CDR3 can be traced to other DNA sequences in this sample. DNA for the CDR3: TGTGCCAGCAGCGTAGCAGCGGGAGTGTACGAGCAGTACTTC. This encodes CASSVAAGVYEQYF. The chain joins TRBV9 to TRBJ2-7; 8 bases align to TRBD2. Germline V gene lookup returns CDR1 SGDLS and CDR2 YYNGEE. J was trimmed by 4 bases and V by 0 bases; bases with no gene match: 3. The CDR3 is made up of 14 amino acids. The full variable domain, rest sourced from reference TRBV9 and TRBJ2-7, is DSGVTQTPKHLITATGQRVTLRCSPRSGDLSVYWYQQSLDQGLQFLIQYYNGEERAKGNILERFSAQQFPDLHSELNLSSLELGDSALYFCASSVAAGVYEQYFGPGTRLTVT.

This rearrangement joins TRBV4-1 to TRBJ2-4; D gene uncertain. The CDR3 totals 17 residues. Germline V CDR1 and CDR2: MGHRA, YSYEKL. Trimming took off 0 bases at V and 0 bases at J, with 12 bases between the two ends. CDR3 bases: TGCGCCAGCAGCCAAGATATGTCAGAGCAAGCCAAAAACATTCAGTACTTC. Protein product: CASSQDMSEQAKNIQYF.

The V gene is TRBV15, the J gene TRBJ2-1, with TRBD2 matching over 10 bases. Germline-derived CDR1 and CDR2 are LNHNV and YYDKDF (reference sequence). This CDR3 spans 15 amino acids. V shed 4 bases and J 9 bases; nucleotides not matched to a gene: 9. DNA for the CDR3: TGTGCCACCAGCAATGAGGGAGCGGGGGGGGCTGAGCAGTTCTTC. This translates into CATSNEGAGGAEQFF. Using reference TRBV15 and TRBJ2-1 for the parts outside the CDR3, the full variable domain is DAMVIQNPRYQVTQFGKPVTLSCSQTLNHNVMYWYQQKSSQAPKLLFHYYDKDFNNEADTPDNFQSRRPNTSFCFLDIRSPGLGDTAMYLCATSNEGAGGAEQFFGPGTRLTVL.

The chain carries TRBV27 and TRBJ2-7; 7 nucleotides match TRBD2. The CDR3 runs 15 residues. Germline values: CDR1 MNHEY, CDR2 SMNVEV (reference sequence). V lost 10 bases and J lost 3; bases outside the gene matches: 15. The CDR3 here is CATQSGTTSYYEQYF. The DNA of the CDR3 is TGTGCCACCCAGTCCGGGACTACATCCTACTACGAGCAGTACTTC.

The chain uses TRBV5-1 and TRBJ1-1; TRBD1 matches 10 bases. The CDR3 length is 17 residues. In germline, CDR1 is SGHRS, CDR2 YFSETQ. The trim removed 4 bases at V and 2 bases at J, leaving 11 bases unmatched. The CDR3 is CASSVKGTGVTNTEAFF. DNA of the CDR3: TGCGCCAGCAGCGTAAAGGGGACAGGGGTTACAAACACTGAAGCTTTCTTT. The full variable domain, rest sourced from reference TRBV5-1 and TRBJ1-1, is KAGVTQTPRYLIKTRGQQVTLSCSPISGHRSVSWYQQTPGQGLQFLFEYFSETQRNKGNFPGRFSGRQFSNSRSEMNVSTLELGDSALYLCASSVKGTGVTNTEAFFGQGTRLTVV.

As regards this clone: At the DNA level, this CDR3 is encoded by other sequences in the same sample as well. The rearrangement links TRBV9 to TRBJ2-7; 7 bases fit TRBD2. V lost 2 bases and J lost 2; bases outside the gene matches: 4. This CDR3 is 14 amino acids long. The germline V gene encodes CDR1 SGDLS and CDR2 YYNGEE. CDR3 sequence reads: CASSVGGSTYEQYF. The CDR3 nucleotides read TGTGCCAGCAGCGTTGGCGGGAGTACCTACGAGCAGTACTTC. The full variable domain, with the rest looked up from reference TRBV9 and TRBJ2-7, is DSGVTQTPKHLITATGQRVTLRCSPRSGDLSVYWYQQSLDQGLQFLIQYYNGEERAKGNILERFSAQQFPDLHSELNLSSLELGDSALYFCASSVGGSTYEQYFGPGTRLTVT.

The CDR3 reads CASSSIGEQYF. In DNA, the CDR3 is TGTGCCAGCAGCTCGATTGGCGAGCAGTACTTC. The chain couples TRBV6-6 to TRBJ2-7; unclear D gene. The V gene lost 6 bases and the J gene lost 6 bases, with 9 bases spanning the gap. Germline V CDR1 and CDR2: MNHNY, SVGAGI (reference sequence). The CDR3 is 11 amino acids.

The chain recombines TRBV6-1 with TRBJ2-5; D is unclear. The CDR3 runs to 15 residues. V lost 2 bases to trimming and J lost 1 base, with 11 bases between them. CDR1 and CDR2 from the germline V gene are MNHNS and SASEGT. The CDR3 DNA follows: TGTGCCAGCAGTGAACGTCGTTTAAGCCAAGAGACCCAGTACTTC. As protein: CASSERRLSQETQYF.

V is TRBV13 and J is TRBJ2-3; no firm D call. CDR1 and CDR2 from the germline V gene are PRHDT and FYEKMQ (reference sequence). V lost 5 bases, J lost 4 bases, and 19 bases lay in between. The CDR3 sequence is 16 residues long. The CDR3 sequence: CASSLTGSGVADTQYF. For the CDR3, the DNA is TGTGCCAGCAGCCTGACCGGGTCGGGTGTGGCAGATACGCAGTATTTT.

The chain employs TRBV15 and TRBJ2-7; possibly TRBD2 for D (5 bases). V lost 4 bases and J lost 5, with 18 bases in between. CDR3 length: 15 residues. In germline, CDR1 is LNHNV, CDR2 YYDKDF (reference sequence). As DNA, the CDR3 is TGTGCCACCAGCATCGGACTTCCTCCCGGAGACGAGCAGTACTTC. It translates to CATSIGLPPGDEQYF.

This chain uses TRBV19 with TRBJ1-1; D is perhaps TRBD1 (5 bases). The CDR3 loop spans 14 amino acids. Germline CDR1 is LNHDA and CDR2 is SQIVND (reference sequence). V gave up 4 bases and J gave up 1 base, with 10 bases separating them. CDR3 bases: TGTGCCAGTAGTACAAGGGGAGGGAACACTGAAGCTTTCTTT. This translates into CASSTRGGNTEAFF.

CDR3 residues: CASSQASVGTGELFF. CDR3 coding DNA: TGCGCCAGCAGCCAAGCCAGCGTCGGCACCGGGGAGCTGTTTTTT. The chain is built from TRBV4-3 and TRBJ2-2; no definite D call. The germline V gene has CDR1 LGHNA and CDR2 YSLEER. V lost 1 base, J lost 4 bases, and 10 bases lay in between. The CDR3 has 15 residues.

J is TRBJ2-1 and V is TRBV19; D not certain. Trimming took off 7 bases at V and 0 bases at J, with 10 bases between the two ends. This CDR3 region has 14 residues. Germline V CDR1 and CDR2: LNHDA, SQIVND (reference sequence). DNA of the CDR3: TGTGCCAGTACCGATGAGAGCTCCTACAATGAGCAGTTCTTC. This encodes CASTDESSYNEQFF.

CDR3 DNA sequence: TGTGCCAGCAGCTTAAGCCTGGCAAGTGGCTATGGCTACACCTTC. It specifies CASSLSLASGYGYTF. J is TRBJ1-2 and V is TRBV11-2; D unresolved. The CDR3 spans 15 residues. Germline V gene sequence: CDR1 SGHAT, CDR2 FQNNGV. V was cut by 2 bases and J by 4 bases, with 14 bases left in between.

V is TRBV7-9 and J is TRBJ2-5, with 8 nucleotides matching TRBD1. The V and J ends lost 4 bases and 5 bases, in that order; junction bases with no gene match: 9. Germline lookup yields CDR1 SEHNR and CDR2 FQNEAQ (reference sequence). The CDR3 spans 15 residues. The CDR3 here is CASSSNQGARETQYF. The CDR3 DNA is TGTGCCAGCAGCTCGAATCAGGGGGCCCGGGAGACCCAGTACTTC. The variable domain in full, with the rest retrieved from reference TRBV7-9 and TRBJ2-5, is DTGVSQNPRHKITKRGQNVTFRCDPISEHNRLYWYRQTLGQGPEFLTYFQNEAQLEKSRLLSDRFSAERPKGSFSTLEIQRTEQGDSAMYLCASSSNQGARETQYFGPGTRLLVL.

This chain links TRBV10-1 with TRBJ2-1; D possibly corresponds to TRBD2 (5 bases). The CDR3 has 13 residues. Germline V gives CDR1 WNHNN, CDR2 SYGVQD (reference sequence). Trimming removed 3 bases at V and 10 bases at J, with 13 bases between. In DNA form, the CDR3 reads TGCGCCAGCAGTGATGGACTGAGAGACGAGCAGTTCTTC. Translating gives CASSDGLRDEQFF.

The CDR3 loop is CASKPWGSGNTIYF. The CDR3 DNA reads TGTGCCAGCAAACCCTGGGGTTCTGGAAACACCATATATTTT. V and J are TRBV28 and TRBJ1-3; no definite D call. The CDR3 runs 14 residues. V was pared by 7 bases and J by 1 base, with 11 bases between. CDR1 and CDR2 (germline): MDHEN, SYDVKM.